The entry that follows covers one T cell receptor beta chain sequence. Its antigen is undetermined. These data originate in a study of shared clonotypes between healthy human individuals. CDR3 size: 16 residues. Germline CDR1 is MNHEY and CDR2 is SMNVEV (reference sequence). V trimming: 4 bases; J trimming: 12 bases; junction bases outside the gene matches: 13. This table comes from immunoSEQ multiplex PCR, and its TCRdb copy is limited to in-frame clones, with some not included. This sample has over 850,000 clones, with around 82% found just once. General observations from the study: Sorted-subset sequencing was shown by rarefaction to be incomplete despite large depth. Non-shared clonotypes were found to have lower generation probabilities than the clonotypes that were shared by all four of the sorted-subset donors.

The sequencing input was memory CD4+ T cells from PBMCs. Indicated subset: CD45RA-negative fraction. The chain couples TRBV27 to TRBJ2-1, with 12 bases lining up with TRBD2. This TCR came from a young man in good health. Some clones in this sample may be carry-over from other donors' samples. The CDR3 loop reads CASSSQTTSGRRRQFF. CDR3 DNA sequence: TGTGCCAGCAGTTCCCAAACGACTAGCGGGAGACGTCGGCAGTTCTTC.